The clone carrying this T cell receptor (beta chain) has just a few counts. V shed 6 bases and J shed 15 bases, with 18 bases lying between them. CDR3 length: 12 residues. Germline-derived CDR1 and CDR2 are SGHVS and FQNEAQ. This entry is derived from a study of blood T cells in healthy people across ages. Turning to the study itself: Per two T cells, about one barcoded beta molecule was captured through template switching.

The second PCR ran roughly 6 to 11 cycles with a sample-barcoded 5' primer and J-beta primers. TCRdb processed the 5' RACE reads anew with MiXCR; each CDR3 protein has one entry. The sample has roughly 500,000 distinct CDR3 sequences, around 24% seen once. These data were likewise used in another study, on T cells of mothers and their children. That report notes: Healthy Caucasian mothers, a few in number, and their six children were the donors. Added by the second PCR's M1S primer were sample barcodes and 2-4 random nucleotides. There were no persistent microchimeric T cell clones detected.

The sequencing input was blood. This TCR came from a boy younger than 18 in good health. V gene TRBV7-8 combines with J gene TRBJ2-1; possibly TRBD1 or TRBD2 for D (5 bases each). The CDR3 nucleotides are TGTGCCAGCAGTCGCCCCGGGGACGGTGCGTTCTTC. It yields the protein CASSRPGDGAFF.